The 12 T cell receptor beta chains presented below share a single source sample, sequenced in a study of response to subunit inactivated influenza vaccine. Via MiXCR, TCRdb re-called the RT-PCR reads, giving one row per CDR3 protein. The sample includes about 570,000 distinct CDR3 sequences, about 11% of them seen just once. The sample also formed part of further work on T cells expressing NK-cell markers. That report notes: The TCR beta cDNA came from 5'RACE template switching with UMIs.

The sample was PBMCs from blood, taken on the day of vaccination. Receptors were obtained from a man aged 45-65 years who received an inactivated influenza vaccine.

This clonotype occurred a few times. This rearrangement joins TRBV20-1 to TRBJ2-7, with 7 nucleotides matching TRBD2. This CDR3 contains 13 residues. The V and J ends lost 4 bases and 6 bases, in that order; junction bases with no gene match: 9. Germline CDR1 reads DFQATT; CDR2 reads SNEGSKA (reference sequence). Written as DNA, the CDR3 is TGCAGTGCTAAAAAGGTCGGGAGGAGCGAGCAGTACTTC. It encodes CSAKKVGRSEQYF.

The chain recombines TRBV7-2 with TRBJ2-7; the D gene is possibly TRBD2 (7 bases). The V and J ends lost 5 bases and 6 bases respectively, with 17 bases between them. This CDR3 is built from 14 residues. From germline, CDR1 is SGHTA and CDR2 FQGNSA. The CDR3 here is CASSRQVGGSEQYF. The DNA of the CDR3 is TGTGCCAGCAGCCGACAGGTGGGGGGGAGCGAGCAGTACTTC.

This clonotype was seen at least ten times. The chain recombines TRBV20-1 with TRBJ2-2; possible D gene TRBD2, 7 bases. Trimming shortened V by 3 bases and J by 5 bases, and 13 bases separated the two germline ends. The CDR3 loop spans 14 amino acids. Germline V gene sequence: CDR1 DFQATT, CDR2 SNEGSKA (reference sequence). This chain's CDR3 is CSARWGGRTGELFF. In DNA, the CDR3 is TGCAGTGCTAGGTGGGGGGGCAGGACCGGGGAGCTGTTTTTT.

The rearrangement joins TRBV6-2 or TRBV6-3 to TRBJ2-1, with a tentative D call TRBD1 (6 bases). CDR3 size: 13 residues. Per the germline V gene, CDR1 is MNHEY and CDR2 is SVGEGT. The germline V and J ends were trimmed by 7 bases and 3 bases, with 10 bases remaining between them. CDR3 region: CASNRDNYNEQFF. The CDR3 region has the DNA TGTGCCAGCAACAGGGATAACTACAATGAGCAGTTCTTC.

This clonotype was counted at least ten times. The J gene is TRBJ2-2, the V gene TRBV4-3; 7 nucleotides line up with TRBD2. The CDR3 has 16 amino acids. Germline loops: CDR1 LGHNA, CDR2 YSLEER. The ends lost 2 bases at V and 1 base at J; junction bases unmatched: 4. The CDR3, as DNA: TGCGCCAGCAGCCAAACCCTAGCGGAGAACACCGGGGAGCTGTTTTTT. Residues: CASSQTLAENTGELFF.

J is TRBJ2-2 and V is TRBV18, with no clear D. Germline V lookup: CDR1 KGHSH, CDR2 LQKENI. CDR3 length: 14 amino acids. Trimming pared 5 bases from V and 2 bases from J, leaving 9 bases between. The CDR3 region is CASSDSRNTGELFF. In DNA, the CDR3 is TGTGCCAGCTCAGACTCTAGAAACACCGGGGAGCTGTTTTTT.

This clonotype turned up a few times. V gene TRBV20-1 combines with J gene TRBJ2-2; 7 bases are a match to TRBD2. Germline assignment: CDR1 DFQATT and CDR2 SNEGSKA (reference sequence). The CDR3 has 13 amino acids. Trimming took 6 bases from V and 3 from J; bases not matched to a gene: 4. In DNA form, the CDR3 reads TGCAGTGCAGGCGGGGGTTACACCGGGGAGCTGTTTTTT. The encoded protein is CSAGGGYTGELFF.

In its sample, this clonotype was seen a few times. The chain has TRBV19 and TRBJ2-1; D remains ambiguous. CDR3 length: 15 amino acids. V was pared by 3 bases and J by 10 bases, with 19 bases between. The germline CDR1 and CDR2 sequences are LNHDA and SQIVND (reference sequence). CDR3 nucleotides: TGTGCCAGTAGTATTTTATCGGAACGTACCCGAGAGCAGTTCTTC. It translates to CASSILSERTREQFF.

There are many counts of this clonotype. This chain joins TRBV5-1 and TRBJ2-7; no firm D call. The V end lost 4 bases, the J end lost 2 bases, and 13 bases lay between the germline ends. This CDR3 is 14 amino acids long. The germline CDR1 and CDR2 sequences are SGHRS and YFSETQ. The DNA of the CDR3 is TGCGCCAGCAGCCGCGCCTACCAAGCCTACGAGCAGTACTTC. Amino acids: CASSRAYQAYEQYF.

A note on this clonotype: This may arise from a read error, as a much more abundant clone is one base away. CDR3 residues: CAWSPQGVTEAFF. DNA for the CDR3: TGTGCCTGGAGTCCCCAGGGTGTCACTGAAGCTTTCTTT. This chain uses TRBV30 with TRBJ1-1; the D gene is possibly TRBD1 (5 bases). Deletions cut 2 bases from V and 4 bases from J, with 11 bases between. Germline CDR1 GTSNPN, CDR2 SVGIG (reference sequence). This CDR3 is built from 13 residues.

This clonotype was detected a few times. The rearrangement uses TRBV2 and TRBJ2-7; 8 nucleotides align to TRBD1. J gave up 4 bases and V 6 bases, and 2 bases lay outside the gene matches. Germline V gene data show CDR1 as SNHLY and CDR2 as FYNNEI. This CDR3 is 12 amino acids long. The CDR3 nucleotides read TGTGCCAGCAGAAGACAGGGGTACGAGCAGTACTTC. It translates to CASRRQGYEQYF.

This clonotype has just a few counts. The chain has TRBV29-1 and TRBJ2-3; D perhaps matches TRBD2 (5 bases). V was cut by 7 bases and J by 8 bases, with 16 bases left in between. Germline-derived CDR1 and CDR2 are SQVTM and ANQGSEA. The CDR3 extends over 12 amino acids. The CDR3 nucleotides read TGCAGCGCCCGGACCGCCGCGGGTACGCAGTATTTT. Its protein product is CSARTAAGTQYF.